This T cell receptor beta chain emerged from a study of PD-1 blockade in classical Hodgkin lymphoma (dated by TCRdb to 2018 to 2021). Background on the whole study: Nivolumab dosing was 3 mg/kg intravenously every 2 weeks, continuing until either disease progression or unacceptable toxicity. To define a peripheral blood immune signature of response to PD-1 blockade in classical Hodgkin lymphoma, the study combined TCR beta sequencing with CyTOF.

About this clone: It lacks a known antigen. No per-base quality is available; no much larger clone lies one base away.

What this sample's time point label stands for: cycle 1 day 1 (C1D1), immediately before nivolumab initiation. Every trial patient had relapsed after autologous stem cell transplantation, and cohorts A, B and C differed in prior brentuximab vedotin exposure. A total of roughly 57 patients with relapsed/refractory classical Hodgkin lymphoma made up the trial cohort, and each patient's best overall response was complete response, partial response or progressive disease. In the multi-cohort phase II CheckMate 205 trial, trial patients received single-agent nivolumab. An independent review committee assessed best overall response by applying the 2007 International Working Group response criteria. PBMCs from the trial were collected at three points: immediately before nivolumab initiation (C1D1), and during therapy at cycle 2 day 1 and cycle 4 day 1. Peripheral blood was collected in 8 mL Vacutainer Cell Preparation Tubes, from which PBMCs were isolated by centrifugation and then cryopreserved.

The study at large found these results: Lower diversity was seen in patients whose nivolumab began less than 1 year after ASCT, and these patients were left out of later analyses so that immune reconstitution would not confound the results. Only a single clinical trial cohort was studied, and what caused the repertoire differences, possibly disease activity or prior therapy, remained undefined. Trial patients achieving complete response had baseline diversity similar to newly diagnosed patients, whereas partial responders and progressors had significantly lower diversity. CD4+ but not CD8+ TCR diversity rose significantly by C4D1 (p=0.0027 vs p=0.16), most apparent in complete responders (p=0.02). Baseline TCR diversity was reported to be lower in newly diagnosed patients than in healthy donors and to be lower still in relapsed/refractory patients.

Taken from cysteine to phenylalanine, the CDR3 has 20 residues. Only the CDR3 DNA is retained, 60 bases long and in frame from the first base. V trim: 1 base; J trim: 0 bases; unmatched bases: 14. CDR1 is given as SGHNT and CDR2 as YENEEA, both from the germline V gene. The Qiagen DNeasy kit was used to extract genomic DNA both from unsorted PBMCs and from the negatively selected CD4+ and CD8+ fractions. TCR beta CDR3 regions were subjected to amplification by immunoSEQ multiplex PCR with primers that anneal to V and J segments. A synthetic immune receptor repertoire was used to minimize amplification bias, and remaining bias was computationally removed after sequencing. The authors processed their data as follows. Repertoire diversity was quantified as the Shannon entropy index using custom Python scripts. Unsorted, CD4+ and CD8+ repertoires were analyzed separately, except for combined analyses in which CD4+ and CD8+ sequences were merged in silico. A clone counted as expanded when the clone's frequency after treatment rose at least 2-fold relative to C1D1, and clones undetected at baseline were given a pseudocount of 0.5. Singleton clones were defined as clones with 0 or 1 copy at C1D1, and non-singleton clones were defined as clones with 2 or more copies. Clones expanded in unsorted samples were labelled as CD4+, CD8+ or unknown by matching protein sequences in sorted samples from the same patient. Wilcoxon tests were applied to paired samples to test diversity changes from C1D1 to C4D1. What TCRdb holds here is the immuneACCESS table cut down to in-frame rearrangements. Part of the clones is not present; checked against another copy, under half of the missing clones reflect an unresolved V gene, and the others are unexplained. V, J and clone size derive from that table, while D and trimming were established from the DNA sequence. The sample table records about 9,600 clones; about 94% of these occur just once. Roughly 14% of the sample goes to the ten largest clones.

This material consisted of peripheral blood mononuclear cells (PBMCs), taken at baseline. Recombination connected TRBV11-3 to TRBJ1-5; 8 bases in the junction line up with TRBD1. This clonotype was obtained from a human donor with classical Hodgkin lymphoma. The DNA sequence reads TGTGCCAGCAGCTTAGCACTGGGACAGGCCAGGTCTAATAGCAATCAGCCCCAGCATTTT. The translation is CASSLALGQARSNSNQPQHF. This CDR3, with the reference TRBV11-3 and TRBJ1-5 proteins standing in past its ends, gives the full variable domain EAGVVQSPRYKIIEKKQPVAFWCNPISGHNTLYWYLQNLGQGPELLIRYENEEAVDDSQLPKDRFSAERLKGVDSTLKIQPAELGDSAVYLCASSLALGQARSNSNQPQHFGDGTRLSIL.